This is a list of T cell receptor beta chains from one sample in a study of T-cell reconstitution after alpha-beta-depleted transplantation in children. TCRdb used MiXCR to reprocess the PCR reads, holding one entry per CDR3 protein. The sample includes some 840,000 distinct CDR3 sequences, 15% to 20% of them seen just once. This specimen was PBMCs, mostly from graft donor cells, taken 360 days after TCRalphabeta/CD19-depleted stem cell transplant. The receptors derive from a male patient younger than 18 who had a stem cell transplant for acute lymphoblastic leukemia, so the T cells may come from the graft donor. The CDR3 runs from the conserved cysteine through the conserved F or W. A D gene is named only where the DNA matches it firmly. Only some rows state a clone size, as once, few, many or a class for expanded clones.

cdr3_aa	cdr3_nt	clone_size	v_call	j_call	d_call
CASRGQGASELGANVLTF	TGTGCCAGCAGGGGACAGGGGGCCAGCGAGTTGGGGGCCAACGTCCTGACTTTC	NA	TRBV6-1	TRBJ2-6	TRBD1
CASGLRLAGGYNEQFF	TGTGCTAGTGGTTTACGACTAGCGGGAGGCTACAATGAGCAGTTCTTC	NA	TRBV12-5	TRBJ2-1	TRBD2
CASSFGRGTENTEAFF	TGTGCCAGCAGTTTCGGGCGGGGAACGGAGAACACTGAAGCTTTCTTT	NA	TRBV27	TRBJ1-1	NA
CASSHAWGPLPQYF	TGCGCCAGCAGCCATGCCTGGGGACCACTGCCGCAGTATTTT	NA	TRBV4-1	TRBJ2-3	NA
CASSDREEETQYF	TGTGCCAGCAGTGACAGGGAGGAAGAGACCCAGTACTTC	NA	TRBV2	TRBJ2-5	NA
CSVIGGVSPDTQYF	TGCAGCGTTATTGGGGGAGTGAGCCCAGATACGCAGTATTTT	few	TRBV29-1	TRBJ2-3	NA
CASSYLRQAGTEAFF	TGCGCCAGCAGCTACTTAAGACAGGCGGGCACTGAAGCTTTCTTT	many	TRBV5-1	TRBJ1-1	NA
CATSDFPLTPWDRGSGTEAFF	TGTGCCACCAGTGATTTCCCACTCACCCCGTGGGACAGGGGGAGTGGGACTGAAGCTTTCTTT	few	TRBV24-1	TRBJ1-1	TRBD1
CAISEPGPQNEQFF	TGTGCCATCAGTGAACCGGGACCCCAGAATGAGCAGTTCTTC	NA	TRBV10-3	TRBJ2-1	NA
CSASGTGRRWQYF	TGCAGTGCTAGCGGGACAGGGAGAAGGTGGCAGTACTTC	NA	TRBV20-1	TRBJ2-7	TRBD1
CSVERQSSGANVLTF	TGCAGCGTTGAGAGACAGTCCTCTGGGGCCAACGTCCTGACTTTC	many	TRBV29-1	TRBJ2-6	NA
CSARGGTAGQYF	TGCAGTGCTAGAGGGGGGACAGCCGGGCAGTACTTC	many	TRBV20-1	TRBJ2-7	TRBD1
CSAPTGHYSNQPQHF	TGCAGTGCCCCTACAGGGCACTATAGCAATCAGCCCCAGCATTTT	NA	TRBV20-1	TRBJ1-5	NA
CASREISNQPQHF	TGTGCCAGCCGGGAGATTAGCAATCAGCCCCAGCATTTT	few	TRBV28	TRBJ1-5	NA
CASSYSTLGAKTQYF	TGTGCCAGCAGTTACAGTACTTTGGGGGCTAAGACCCAGTACTTC	NA	TRBV6-2/TRBV6-3	TRBJ2-5	NA
CASSMGGSTYNEQFF	TGTGCCAGTAGTATGGGGGGATCTACTTACAATGAGCAGTTCTTC	few	TRBV19	TRBJ2-1	NA
CASSYSAGGVGNSPLHF	TGTGCCAGCAGCTATTCCGCCGGGGGGGTCGGGAATTCACCCCTCCACTTT	NA	TRBV11-2	TRBJ1-6	NA
CASSSPVNIQYF	TGTGCCAGCAGCTCCCCGGTAAACATTCAGTACTTC	few	TRBV3-1	TRBJ2-4	NA
CSVEDRSKGADTQYF	TGCAGCGTTGAAGATAGGTCGAAAGGAGCCGATACGCAGTATTTT	NA	TRBV29-1	TRBJ2-3	NA
CASSSRLAGRTDTQYF	TGTGCCAGCAGCTCTAGACTAGCGGGGCGCACAGATACGCAGTATTTT	many	TRBV11-2	TRBJ2-3	TRBD2
CSEKRWGSSGSSEQYF	TGCAGTGAGAAGAGGTGGGGGTCTAGCGGGAGTTCCGAGCAGTACTTC	few	TRBV20-1	TRBJ2-7	TRBD2